This is a list of T cell receptor beta chains from one sample in a study of Graves' ophthalmopathy and Graves' hyperthyroidism. In TCRdb, the multiplex PCR reads were re-called with MiXCR into one record per CDR3 protein. The table includes a few hundred thousand distinct CDR3 sequences, 35% to 45% detected once. The sample was peripheral blood or thyroid tissue (not recorded which). All receptors come from an adult man with Graves' hyperthyroidism. Both conserved end residues are part of each CDR3. The D gene is left open where the match is weak. Rows give clone size only sometimes, using once, few, many, or a class for an expanded clone.

abundance	v_gene	d_gene	j_gene	CDR3nt	CDR3aa
NA	TRBV6-1	TRBD1	TRBJ1-1	TGTGCCGCCCTTCAGGGTCAGGGGGCAAGTTGGGGGAACACTGAAGCTTTCTTT	CAALQGQGASWGNTEAFF
NA	TRBV29-1	NA	TRBJ1-2	TGCAGCTTGGCGACAGGATCGGGTGGCTACACCTTC	CSLATGSGGYTF
many	TRBV29-1	NA	TRBJ2-7	TGCAGCGTTGAAGATCAAGGACAAGTCTACGAGCAGTACTTC	CSVEDQGQVYEQYF
many	TRBV4-2	NA	TRBJ2-7	TGTGCCAGCAGCCACGCCTACGGACAGCTTACCTACGAGCAGTACTTC	CASSHAYGQLTYEQYF
many	TRBV7-9	NA	TRBJ2-7	TGTGCCAGCAGCTCAGGTCGGCTGGACGAGCAGTACTTC	CASSSGRLDEQYF
many	TRBV6-5	NA	TRBJ2-5	TGTGCCAGCAGTTATGGAGGGGAGACCCAGTACTTC	CASSYGGETQYF
few	TRBV2	TRBD1	TRBJ1-4	TGTGCCAGCACAGGGGGCTGGGGTGAAAAACTGTTTTTT	CASTGGWGEKLFF
NA	TRBV10-3	NA	TRBJ2-3	TGTGCCATCAGTGAAGCCACAGATACGCAGTATTTT	CAISEATDTQYF
many	TRBV5-6	NA	TRBJ1-1	TGTGCCAGCAGCTGGGGGTTGGGGGACACTGAAGCTTTCTTT	CASSWGLGDTEAFF
once	TRBV7-8	NA	TRBJ2-3	TGTGCCAGCAGCCCTGGGACGGGACGCATAATGGCTTATGGTACGCAGTATTTT	CASSPGTGRIMAYGTQYF
many	TRBV5-1	NA	TRBJ1-2	TGCGCCAGCAGCCTGGCGGGAGGTAATGGCGACTACTATGGCTACACCTTC	CASSLAGGNGDYYGYTF
many	TRBV20-1	TRBD1	TRBJ1-1	TGCAGTGCCCGGGACAGGGAGGACACTGAAGCTTTCTTT	CSARDREDTEAFF
NA	TRBV2	TRBD1	TRBJ1-5	TGTGCCAGCAGTGAAGCCCCGGGACAGGGGTATAGCAATCAGCCCCAGCATTTT	CASSEAPGQGYSNQPQHF
NA	TRBV20-1	NA	TRBJ2-2	TGCAGTGCTAGGGGCCAGGGCAGGACAGTGTTCGGGGAGCTGTTTTTT	CSARGQGRTVFGELFF
many	TRBV11-2	TRBD1	TRBJ2-7	TGTGCCAGCAGCCCTTACCCCCCGGGACAGGGCTACGAGCAGTACTTC	CASSPYPPGQGYEQYF
once	TRBV2	TRBD1	TRBJ1-2	TGTGCCAGCAGTGATGGACAGGGTAGGGATGGCTACACCTTC	CASSDGQGRDGYTF
many	TRBV5-1	NA	TRBJ1-2	TGCGCCAGCAGCTTGGCGGTAGGGGTCGATGGCTACACCTTC	CASSLAVGVDGYTF
NA	TRBV9	TRBD1	TRBJ2-5	TGTGCCAGCAGCAAAGGACAGGGAAGCACCGGGGAGACCCAGTACTTC	CASSKGQGSTGETQYF
many	TRBV5-1	TRBD1	TRBJ1-1	TGTGCCAGCAGCTTGGACAGGGGCACTGAAGCTTTCTTT	CASSLDRGTEAFF
NA	TRBV19	NA	TRBJ2-6	TGTGCCAGTAGTAACACACGGGGCGCTGGGGCCAACGTCCTGACTTTC	CASSNTRGAGANVLTF
many	TRBV20-1	NA	TRBJ1-4	TGCAGTGCTAGAGAAAGGACCGATGAAAAACTGTTTTTT	CSARERTDEKLFF
NA	TRBV29-1	TRBD1	TRBJ2-2	TGCAGCGTTTCAGCCGGGACAGGTCGCTGTTTTTTT	CSVSAGTGRCFF
few	TRBV10-2	TRBD1	TRBJ2-7	TGCGCCAGCAGCCGAACGGACAGGGGGAGCTCCTACGAGCAGTACTTC	CASSRTDRGSSYEQYF
few	TRBV10-3	NA	TRBJ2-3	TGTGCCATCAGTGGACGGACAGCAAGCACAGATACGCAGTATTTT	CAISGRTASTDTQYF
many	TRBV6-4	NA	TRBJ2-6	TGTGCCAGGCCAGTCTCTGGGGCCAACGTCCTGACTTTC	CARPVSGANVLTF
NA	TRBV7-8	NA	TRBJ2-7	TGTGCCAGCAGTTCGAGAACCGGGACACATTACGAGCAGTACTTC	CASSSRTGTHYEQYF
NA	TRBV9	TRBD1	TRBJ1-3	TGTGCCAGCAGCCCCGGGACAGGGATGCACACCATATATTTT	CASSPGTGMHTIYF
NA	TRBV6-5	NA	TRBJ1-1	TGTGCCGGCAGTTACGCCCGATTCCCGGGGGAATTCGCTGAAGCTTTCTTT	CAGSYARFPGEFAEAFF
many	TRBV12-3/TRBV12-4	NA	TRBJ2-7	TGTGCCAGCAGTTTTGGACTTAGCTACGAGCAGTACTTC	CASSFGLSYEQYF
NA	TRBV7-2	NA	TRBJ1-1	TGTGCCAGCAGCGGGGAGATGGTCAATGAAGCTTTCTTT	CASSGEMVNEAFF
NA	TRBV9	TRBD1	TRBJ2-5	TGTGCCAGCAGCGCGACCGGGACAGGGATGGAGACCCAGTACTTC	CASSATGTGMETQYF